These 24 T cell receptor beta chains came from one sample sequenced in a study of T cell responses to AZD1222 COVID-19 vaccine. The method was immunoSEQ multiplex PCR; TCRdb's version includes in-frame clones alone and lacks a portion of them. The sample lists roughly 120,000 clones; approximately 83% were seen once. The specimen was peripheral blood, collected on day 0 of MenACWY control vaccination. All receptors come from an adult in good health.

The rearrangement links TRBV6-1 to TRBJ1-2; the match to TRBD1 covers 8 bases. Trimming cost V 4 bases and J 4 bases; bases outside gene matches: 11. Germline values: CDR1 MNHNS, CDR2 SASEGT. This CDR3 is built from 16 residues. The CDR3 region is CASSGTGRKGRYGYTF. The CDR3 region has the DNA TGTGCCAGCAGTGGGACAGGGCGCAAGGGACGCTATGGCTACACCTTC.

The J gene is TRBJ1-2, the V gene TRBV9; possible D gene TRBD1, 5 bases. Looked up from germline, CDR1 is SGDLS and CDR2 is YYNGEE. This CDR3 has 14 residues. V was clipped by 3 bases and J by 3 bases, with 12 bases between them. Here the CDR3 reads CASSAPTDYYGYTF. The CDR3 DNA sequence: TGTGCCAGCAGCGCCCCGACAGACTACTATGGCTACACCTTC.

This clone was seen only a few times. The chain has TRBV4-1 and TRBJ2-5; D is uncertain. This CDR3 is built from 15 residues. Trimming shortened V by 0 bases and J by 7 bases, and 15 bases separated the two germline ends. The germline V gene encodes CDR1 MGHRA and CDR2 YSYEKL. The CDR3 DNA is TGCGCCAGCAGCCAAGATTGGCTACCCGAGATGACCCAGTACTTC. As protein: CASSQDWLPEMTQYF.

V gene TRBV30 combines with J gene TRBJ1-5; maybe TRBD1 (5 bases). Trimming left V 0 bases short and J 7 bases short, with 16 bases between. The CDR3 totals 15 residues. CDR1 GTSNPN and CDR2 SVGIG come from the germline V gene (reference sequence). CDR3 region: CAWSVRGPGGQPQHF. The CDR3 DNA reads TGTGCCTGGAGTGTACGAGGCCCTGGGGGACAGCCCCAGCATTTT.

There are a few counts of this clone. CDR3 sequence: CATSRGPLSNQPQHF. DNA of the CDR3: TGTGCCACCAGCAGAGGCCCCCTTAGCAATCAGCCCCAGCATTTT. The chain has TRBV24-1 and TRBJ1-5; D ambiguous. Trimming removed 7 bases at V and 0 bases at J, with 12 bases between. The V gene's germline CDR1 is KGHDR and CDR2 SFDVKD. This CDR3 has 15 residues.

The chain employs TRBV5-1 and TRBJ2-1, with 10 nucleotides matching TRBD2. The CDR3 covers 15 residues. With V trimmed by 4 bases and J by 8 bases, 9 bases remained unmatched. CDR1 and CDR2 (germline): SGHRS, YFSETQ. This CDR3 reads CASSATSGTLDEQFF. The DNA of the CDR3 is TGCGCCAGCAGCGCTACTAGCGGGACTCTCGATGAGCAGTTCTTC.

The CDR3 DNA follows: TGTGCCAGCTCACCAAGGTCCGGGGCAGAAAAAAAACTGTTTTTT. Translating it yields CASSPRSGAEKKLFF. This sequence joins TRBV18 and TRBJ1-4; D possibly corresponds to TRBD1 (5 bases). V lost 2 bases and J lost 9, with 16 bases in between. The germline gives CDR1 KGHSH, CDR2 LQKENI. The CDR3 is 15 amino acids.

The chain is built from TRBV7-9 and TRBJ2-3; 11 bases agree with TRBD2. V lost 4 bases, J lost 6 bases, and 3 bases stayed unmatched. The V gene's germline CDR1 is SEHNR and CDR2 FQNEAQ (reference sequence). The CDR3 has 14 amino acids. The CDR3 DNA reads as TGTGCCAGCAGCTCGACTAGCGGGGTGGATACGCAGTATTTT. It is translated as CASSSTSGVDTQYF.

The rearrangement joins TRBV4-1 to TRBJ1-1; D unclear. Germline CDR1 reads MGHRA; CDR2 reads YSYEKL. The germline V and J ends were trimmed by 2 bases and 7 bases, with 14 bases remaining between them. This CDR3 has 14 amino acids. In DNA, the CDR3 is TGCGCCAGCAGCCAATCCTCAAAGCAAGATGAAGCTTTCTTT. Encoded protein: CASSQSSKQDEAFF.

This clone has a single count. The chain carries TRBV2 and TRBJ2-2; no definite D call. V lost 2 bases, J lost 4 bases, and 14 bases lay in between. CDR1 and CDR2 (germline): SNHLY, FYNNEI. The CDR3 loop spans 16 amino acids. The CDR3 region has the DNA TGTGCCAGCAGTGAAAGGCCAACGACGCTCACCGGGGAGCTGTTTTTT. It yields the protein CASSERPTTLTGELFF.

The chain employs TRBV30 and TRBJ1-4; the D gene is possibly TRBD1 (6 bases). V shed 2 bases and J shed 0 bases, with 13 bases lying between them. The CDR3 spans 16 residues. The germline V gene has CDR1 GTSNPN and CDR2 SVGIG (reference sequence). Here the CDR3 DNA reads TGTGCCTGGAGTCGACAACCAGGGGCAACTAATGAAAAACTGTTTTTT. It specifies CAWSRQPGATNEKLFF.

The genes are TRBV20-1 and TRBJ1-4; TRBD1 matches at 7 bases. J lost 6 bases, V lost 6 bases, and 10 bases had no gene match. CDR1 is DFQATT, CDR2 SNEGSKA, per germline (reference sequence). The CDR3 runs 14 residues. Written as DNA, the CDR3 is TGCAGTGCCAGTCGACAGGGCGATTATGAAAAACTGTTTTTT. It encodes CSASRQGDYEKLFF.

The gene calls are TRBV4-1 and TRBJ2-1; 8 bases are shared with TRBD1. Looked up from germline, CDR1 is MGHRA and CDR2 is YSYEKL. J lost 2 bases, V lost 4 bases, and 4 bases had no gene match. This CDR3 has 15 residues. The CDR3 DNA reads TGCGCCAGCAGCCCAGGACAGGGTCCCTACAATGAGCAGTTCTTC. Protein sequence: CASSPGQGPYNEQFF.

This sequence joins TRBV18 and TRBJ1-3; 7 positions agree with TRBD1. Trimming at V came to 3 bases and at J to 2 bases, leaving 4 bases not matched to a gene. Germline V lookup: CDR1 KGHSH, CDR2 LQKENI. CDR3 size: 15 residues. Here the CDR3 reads CASSPGQAAGNTIYF. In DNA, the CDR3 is TGTGCCAGCTCACCCGGACAGGCAGCTGGAAACACCATATATTTT.

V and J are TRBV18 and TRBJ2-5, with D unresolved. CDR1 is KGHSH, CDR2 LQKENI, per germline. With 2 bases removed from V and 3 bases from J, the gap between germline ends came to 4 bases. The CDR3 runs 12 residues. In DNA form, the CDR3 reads TGTGCCAGCTCACCAGTAAAAGAGACCCAGTACTTC. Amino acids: CASSPVKETQYF.

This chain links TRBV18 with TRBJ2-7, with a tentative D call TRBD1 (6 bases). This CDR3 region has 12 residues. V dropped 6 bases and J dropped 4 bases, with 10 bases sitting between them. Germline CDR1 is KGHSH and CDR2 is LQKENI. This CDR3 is CASSPGQYEQYF. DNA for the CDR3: TGTGCCAGCTCTCCAGGACAGTACGAGCAGTACTTC.

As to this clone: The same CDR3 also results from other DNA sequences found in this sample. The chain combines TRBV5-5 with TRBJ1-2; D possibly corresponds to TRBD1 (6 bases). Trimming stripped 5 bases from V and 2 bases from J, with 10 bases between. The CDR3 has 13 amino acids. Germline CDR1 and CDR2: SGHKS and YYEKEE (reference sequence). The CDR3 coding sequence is TGTGCCAGCAGTCAAACAGGGAACTATGGCTACACCTTC. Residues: CASSQTGNYGYTF.

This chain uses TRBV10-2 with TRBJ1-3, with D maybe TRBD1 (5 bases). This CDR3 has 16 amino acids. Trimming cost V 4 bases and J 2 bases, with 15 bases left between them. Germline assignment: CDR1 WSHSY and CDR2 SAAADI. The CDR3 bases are TGCGCCAGCAGTGCCGTCGGGTGGGGGGCTGGAAACACCATATATTTT. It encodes CASSAVGWGAGNTIYF.

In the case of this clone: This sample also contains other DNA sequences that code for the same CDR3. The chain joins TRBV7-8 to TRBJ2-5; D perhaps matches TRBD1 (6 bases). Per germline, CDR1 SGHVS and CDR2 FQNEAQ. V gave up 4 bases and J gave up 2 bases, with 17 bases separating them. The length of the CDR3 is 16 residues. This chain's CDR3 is CASSSRQGMGQETQYF. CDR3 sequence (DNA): TGTGCCAGCAGCTCCCGGCAGGGGATGGGGCAAGAGACCCAGTACTTC.

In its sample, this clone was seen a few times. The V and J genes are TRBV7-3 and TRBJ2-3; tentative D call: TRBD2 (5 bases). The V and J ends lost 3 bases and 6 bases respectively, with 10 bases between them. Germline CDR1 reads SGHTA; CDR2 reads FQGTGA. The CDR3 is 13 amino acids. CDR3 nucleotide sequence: TGTGCCAGCAGCTTCACACCGGGGGATACGCAGTATTTT. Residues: CASSFTPGDTQYF. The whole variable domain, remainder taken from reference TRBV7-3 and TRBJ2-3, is GAGVSQTPSNKVTEKGKYVELRCDPISGHTALYWYRQSLGQGPEFLIYFQGTGAADDSGLPNDRFFAVRPEGSVSTLKIQRTERGDSAVYLCASSFTPGDTQYFGPGTRLTVL.

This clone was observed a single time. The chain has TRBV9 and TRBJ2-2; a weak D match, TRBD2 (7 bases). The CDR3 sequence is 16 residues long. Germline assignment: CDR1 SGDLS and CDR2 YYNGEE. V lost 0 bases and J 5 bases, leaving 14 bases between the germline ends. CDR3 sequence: CASSVAGGGDTGELFF. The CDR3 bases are TGTGCCAGCAGCGTAGCGGGCGGGGGCGATACCGGGGAGCTGTTTTTT.

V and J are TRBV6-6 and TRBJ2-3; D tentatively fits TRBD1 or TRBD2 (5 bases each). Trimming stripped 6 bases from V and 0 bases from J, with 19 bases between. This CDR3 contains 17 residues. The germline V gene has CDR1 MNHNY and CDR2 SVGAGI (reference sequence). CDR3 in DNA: TGTGCCAGCAGCCGATTCGGGGACCCCCCTAGCACAGATACGCAGTATTTT. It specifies CASSRFGDPPSTDTQYF.

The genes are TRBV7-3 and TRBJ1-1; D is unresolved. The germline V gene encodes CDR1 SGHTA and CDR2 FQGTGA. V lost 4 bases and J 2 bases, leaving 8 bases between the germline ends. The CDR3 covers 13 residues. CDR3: CASSSQTNTEAFF. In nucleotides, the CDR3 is TGTGCCAGCAGCTCACAGACAAACACTGAAGCTTTCTTT.

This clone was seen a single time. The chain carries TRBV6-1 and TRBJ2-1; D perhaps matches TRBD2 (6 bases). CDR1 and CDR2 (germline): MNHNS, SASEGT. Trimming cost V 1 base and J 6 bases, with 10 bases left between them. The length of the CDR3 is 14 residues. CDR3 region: CASSEGGTFNEQFF. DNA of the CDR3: TGTGCCAGCAGTGAAGGCGGGACTTTCAATGAGCAGTTCTTC.